A selection of T cell receptor beta chains follows, all from one sample in a study of radiotherapy plus CTLA-4 blockade in lung cancer. This table comes from immunoSEQ multiplex PCR, and its TCRdb copy is limited to in-frame clones, with some not included. The profile covers about 50,000 clones, with about 85% appearing a single time and 28% taken by the ten largest. The sample here was peripheral blood, taken from a patient treated with radiotherapy plus ipilimumab. The receptors derive from a human donor with non-small cell lung cancer whose response to radiotherapy plus ipilimumab could not be evaluated. Each CDR3 is given with its conserved first and last residue. The D gene is left open where the match is weak. Clone size is shown for a subset of rows, as once, few, many or a class of expanded clone.

NA	TRBV2	TRBJ1-1	NA	TGTGCCAGCAGTGAACTTCGCACCGGGAACACTGAAGCTTTCTTT	CASSELRTGNTEAFF
NA	TRBV9	TRBJ1-2	NA	TGTGCCAGCAGGGGGACGGCAGGGGAAGAGAATTATGGCTACACCTTC	CASRGTAGEENYGYTF
NA	TRBV6-6	TRBJ2-1	TRBD2	TGTGCCAGCAGCTCCCAGAGAAGCGGGAGCGGCAATGAGCAGTTCTTC	CASSSQRSGSGNEQFF
once	TRBV28	TRBJ2-1	TRBD2	TGTGCCAGCAGTCCCGTAGGCAGCGGGAGGGAAAATGAGCAGTTCTTC	CASSPVGSGRENEQFF
NA	TRBV7-6	TRBJ2-1	NA	TGTGCCAGCAGCTTCTCAGGGGGACTTGGGAATGAGCAGTTCTTC	CASSFSGGLGNEQFF
NA	TRBV2	TRBJ1-2	TRBD1	TGTGCCAGCAGCCTTTTTCGACAGGGGCCTGATGGCTACACCTTC	CASSLFRQGPDGYTF
NA	TRBV28	TRBJ2-7	NA	TGTGCCAGCAGTTTCCGACTCCCGCCGGGAGAGCAGTACTTC	CASSFRLPPGEQYF
few	TRBV11-2	TRBJ2-1	NA	TGTGCCAGCAGCTCACCTCGCGGCCTGGGTGAGCAGTTCTTC	CASSSPRGLGEQFF
NA	TRBV7-2	TRBJ1-2	TRBD1	TGTGCCAGCAGCTTAGGATACAGGGGGGGCTATGGCTACACCTTC	CASSLGYRGGYGYTF
NA	TRBV9	TRBJ1-2	TRBD1	TGTGCCAGCAGCCCCGGGACAGGGGGGCATGGCTACACCTTC	CASSPGTGGHGYTF
once	TRBV19	TRBJ2-3	TRBD2	TGTGCCAGTAGTATGACCAGCGGGACCGCAGATACGCAGTATTTT	CASSMTSGTADTQYF
NA	TRBV6-1	TRBJ1-1	NA	TGTGCCAGCAGCCTGGGCACCTACACTGAAGCTTTCTTT	CASSLGTYTEAFF
NA	TRBV11-3	TRBJ2-7	NA	TGTGCCAGCAGCGCCGGATTAGCGGAGTCGCCCCACGAGCAGTACTTC	CASSAGLAESPHEQYF
NA	TRBV5-4	TRBJ1-1	NA	TGTGCCAGCAGTGATAGGACGGGACTCGGGAACACTGAAGCTTTCTTT	CASSDRTGLGNTEAFF
NA	TRBV27	TRBJ2-7	TRBD2	TGTGCCAGCGGGAAACTAGCGCCTGATAGGGGCGAGCAGTACTTC	CASGKLAPDRGEQYF
NA	TRBV10-3	TRBJ1-5	NA	TGTGCCATCTCGTCGGGGAATCAGCCCCAGCATTTT	CAISSGNQPQHF
few	TRBV6-5	TRBJ1-4	TRBD1	TGTGCCAGCAGCCGGGGACAGGGGCACGAAAAACTGTTTTTT	CASSRGQGHEKLFF
once	TRBV28	TRBJ1-1	NA	TGTGCCAGCACTAATAGGGGGTTGAACACTGAAGCTTTCTTT	CASTNRGLNTEAFF
few	TRBV15	TRBJ1-3	NA	TGTGCCACCAGCAGAGAAGGTGGGACACTCTCTGGAAACACCATATATTTT	CATSREGGTLSGNTIYF
NA	TRBV19	TRBJ1-5	NA	TGTGCCAGTAGTATTGGAGGGGTCAGCAATCAGCCCCAGCATTTT	CASSIGGVSNQPQHF
NA	TRBV5-6	TRBJ2-1	TRBD2	TGTGCCAGCAGCCCAACTAGCGGGAGTAAGATTTACAATGAGCAGTTCTTC	CASSPTSGSKIYNEQFF
NA	TRBV27	TRBJ2-5	TRBD1	TGTGCCACGTCCCCACAGGGGGCCGGGGGGACCCAGTACTTC	CATSPQGAGGTQYF
NA	TRBV7-2	TRBJ2-3	NA	TGTGCCAGCAGAGAACCGCAGGCGGGGGCGGATACGCAGTATTTT	CASREPQAGADTQYF